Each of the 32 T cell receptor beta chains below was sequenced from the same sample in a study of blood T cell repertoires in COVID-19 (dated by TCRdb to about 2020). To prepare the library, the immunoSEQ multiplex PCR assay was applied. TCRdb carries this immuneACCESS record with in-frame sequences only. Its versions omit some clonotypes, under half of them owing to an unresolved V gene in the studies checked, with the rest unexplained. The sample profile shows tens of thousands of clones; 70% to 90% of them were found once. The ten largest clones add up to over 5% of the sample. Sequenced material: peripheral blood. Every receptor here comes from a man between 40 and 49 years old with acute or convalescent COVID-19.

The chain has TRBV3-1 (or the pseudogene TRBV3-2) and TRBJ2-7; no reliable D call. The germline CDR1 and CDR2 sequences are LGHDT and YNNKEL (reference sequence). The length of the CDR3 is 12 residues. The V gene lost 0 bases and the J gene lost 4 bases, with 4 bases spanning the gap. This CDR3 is CASSQDRYEQYF. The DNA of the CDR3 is TGTGCCAGCAGCCAAGATCGGTACGAGCAGTACTTC.

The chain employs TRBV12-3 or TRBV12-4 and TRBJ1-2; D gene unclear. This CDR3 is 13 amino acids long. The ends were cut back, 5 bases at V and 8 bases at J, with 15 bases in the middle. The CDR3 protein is CASSISPVLGYTF. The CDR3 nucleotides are TGTGCCAGCAGTATCTCCCCCGTCTTAGGCTACACCTTC.

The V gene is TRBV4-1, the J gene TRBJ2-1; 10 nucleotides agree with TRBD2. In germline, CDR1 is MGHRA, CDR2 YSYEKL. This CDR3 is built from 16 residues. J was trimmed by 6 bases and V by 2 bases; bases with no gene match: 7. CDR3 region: CASSQYGLADPNEQFF. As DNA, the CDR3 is TGCGCCAGCAGCCAATACGGACTAGCGGACCCCAATGAGCAGTTCTTC.

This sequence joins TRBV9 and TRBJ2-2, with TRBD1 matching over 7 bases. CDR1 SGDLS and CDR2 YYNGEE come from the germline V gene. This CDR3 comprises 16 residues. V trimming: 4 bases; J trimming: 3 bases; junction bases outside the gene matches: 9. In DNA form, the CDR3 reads TGTGCCAGCAGCCCCACCGGACAGGACTACACCGGGGAGCTGTTTTTT. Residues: CASSPTGQDYTGELFF.

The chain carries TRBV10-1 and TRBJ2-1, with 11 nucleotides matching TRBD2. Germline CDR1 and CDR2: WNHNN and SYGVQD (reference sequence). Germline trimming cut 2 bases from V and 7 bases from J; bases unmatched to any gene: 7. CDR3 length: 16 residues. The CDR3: CASSETSGSLKNEQFF. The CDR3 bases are TGCGCCAGCAGTGAGACTAGCGGGAGCCTTAAAAATGAGCAGTTCTTC.

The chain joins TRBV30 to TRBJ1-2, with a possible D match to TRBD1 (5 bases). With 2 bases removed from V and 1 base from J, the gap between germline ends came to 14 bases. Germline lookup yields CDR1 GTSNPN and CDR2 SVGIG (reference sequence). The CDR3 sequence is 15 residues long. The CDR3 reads CAWSIGQGINYGYTF. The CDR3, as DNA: TGTGCCTGGAGTATAGGGCAGGGAATTAACTATGGCTACACCTTC.

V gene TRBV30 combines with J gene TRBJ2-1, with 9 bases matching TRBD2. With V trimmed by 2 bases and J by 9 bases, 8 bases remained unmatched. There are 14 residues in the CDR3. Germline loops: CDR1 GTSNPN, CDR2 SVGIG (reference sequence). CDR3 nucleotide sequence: TGTGCCTGGAGTAAGATAGCGGGGGTGACTGAGCAGTTCTTC. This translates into CAWSKIAGVTEQFF.

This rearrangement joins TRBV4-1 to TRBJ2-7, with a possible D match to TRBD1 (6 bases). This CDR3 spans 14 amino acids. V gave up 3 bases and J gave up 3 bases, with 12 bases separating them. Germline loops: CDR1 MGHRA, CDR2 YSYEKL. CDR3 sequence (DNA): TGCGCCAGCAGCCACGCCAGGGGAGACTACGAGCAGTACTTC. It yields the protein CASSHARGDYEQYF.

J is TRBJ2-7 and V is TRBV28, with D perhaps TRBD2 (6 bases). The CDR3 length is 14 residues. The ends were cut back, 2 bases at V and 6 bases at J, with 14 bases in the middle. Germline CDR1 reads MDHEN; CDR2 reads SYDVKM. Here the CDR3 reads CASSLGGRAPEQYF. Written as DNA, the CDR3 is TGTGCCAGCAGTTTAGGGGGGAGAGCCCCCGAGCAGTACTTC. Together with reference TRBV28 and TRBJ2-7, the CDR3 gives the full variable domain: DVKVTQSSRYLVKRTGEKVFLECVQDMDHENMFWYRQDPGLGLRLIYFSYDVKMKEKGDIPEGYSVSREKKERFSLILESASTNQTSMYLCASSLGGRAPEQYFGPGTRLTVT.

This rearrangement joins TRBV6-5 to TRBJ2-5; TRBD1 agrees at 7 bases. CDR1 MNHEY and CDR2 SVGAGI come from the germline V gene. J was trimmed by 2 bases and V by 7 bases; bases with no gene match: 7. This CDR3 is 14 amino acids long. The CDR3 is CASKMDRRQETQYF. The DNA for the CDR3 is TGTGCCAGCAAAATGGACAGGAGACAAGAGACCCAGTACTTC.

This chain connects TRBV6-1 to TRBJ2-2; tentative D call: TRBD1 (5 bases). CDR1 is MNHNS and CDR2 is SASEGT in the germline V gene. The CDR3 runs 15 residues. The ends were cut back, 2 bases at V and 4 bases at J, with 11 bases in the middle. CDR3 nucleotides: TGTGCCAGCAGTGAAAAGGTCAGGGCCACCGGGGAGCTGTTTTTT. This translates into CASSEKVRATGELFF.

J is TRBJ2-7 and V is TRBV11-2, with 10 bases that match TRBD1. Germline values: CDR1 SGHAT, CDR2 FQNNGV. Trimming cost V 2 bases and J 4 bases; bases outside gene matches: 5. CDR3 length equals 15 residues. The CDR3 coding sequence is TGTGCCAGCAGCTTATGGGACAGGGGTACGTACGAGCAGTACTTC. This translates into CASSLWDRGTYEQYF.

The CDR3 loop is CASSFTGTAEAFF. CDR3 nucleotide sequence: TGTGCCAGCAGCTTCACAGGGACCGCTGAAGCTTTCTTT. The V call is TRBV11-2, the J call TRBJ1-1, with D maybe TRBD1 (6 bases). There are 13 residues in the CDR3. V was cut by 3 bases and J by 6 bases, with 11 bases left in between. Germline CDR1 and CDR2: SGHAT and FQNNGV.

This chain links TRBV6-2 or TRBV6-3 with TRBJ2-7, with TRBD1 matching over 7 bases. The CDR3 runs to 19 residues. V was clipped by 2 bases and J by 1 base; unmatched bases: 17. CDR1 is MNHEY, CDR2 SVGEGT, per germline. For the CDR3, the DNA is TGTGCCAGCAGTTACAGGGCCCGACAGGGCACCTACGCTTCCTACGAGCAGTACTTC. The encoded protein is CASSYRARQGTYASYEQYF.

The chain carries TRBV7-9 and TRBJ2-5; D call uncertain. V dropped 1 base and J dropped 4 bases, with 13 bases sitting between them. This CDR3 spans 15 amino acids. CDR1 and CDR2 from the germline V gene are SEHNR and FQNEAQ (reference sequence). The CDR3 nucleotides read TGTGCCAGCAGCTTAGTTTTAGCCCCCGGAGAGACCCAGTACTTC. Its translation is CASSLVLAPGETQYF. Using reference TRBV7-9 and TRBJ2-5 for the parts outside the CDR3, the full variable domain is DTGVSQNPRHKITKRGQNVTFRCDPISEHNRLYWYRQTLGQGPEFLTYFQNEAQLEKSRLLSDRFSAERPKGSFSTLEIQRTEQGDSAMYLCASSLVLAPGETQYFGPGTRLLVL.

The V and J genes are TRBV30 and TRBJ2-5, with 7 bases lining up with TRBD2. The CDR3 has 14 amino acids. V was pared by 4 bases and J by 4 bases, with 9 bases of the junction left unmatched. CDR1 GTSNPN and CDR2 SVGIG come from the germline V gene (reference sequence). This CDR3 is CAWTTGVAGETQYF. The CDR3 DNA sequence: TGTGCCTGGACAACCGGAGTAGCGGGAGAGACCCAGTACTTC.

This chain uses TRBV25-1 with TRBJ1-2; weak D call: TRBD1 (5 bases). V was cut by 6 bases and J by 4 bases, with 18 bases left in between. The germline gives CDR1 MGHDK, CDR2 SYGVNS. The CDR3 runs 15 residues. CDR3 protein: CASSMTGTSAYGYTF. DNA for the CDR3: TGTGCCAGCAGCATGACGGGGACTTCTGCCTATGGCTACACCTTC.

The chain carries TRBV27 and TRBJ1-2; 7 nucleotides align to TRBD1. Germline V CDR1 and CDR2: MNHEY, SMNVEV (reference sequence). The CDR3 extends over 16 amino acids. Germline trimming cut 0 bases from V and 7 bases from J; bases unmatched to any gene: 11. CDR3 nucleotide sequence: TGTGCCAGCAGTTTATCGCCCCGGGACAGTGTGGGTGGCTACACCTTC. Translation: CASSLSPRDSVGGYTF.

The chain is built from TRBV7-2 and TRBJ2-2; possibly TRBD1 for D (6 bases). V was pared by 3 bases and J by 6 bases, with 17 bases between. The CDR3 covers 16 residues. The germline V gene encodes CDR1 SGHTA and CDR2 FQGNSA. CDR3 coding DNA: TGTGCCAGCAGCTTTTCCTTCTGGACAGCCCCCGGGGAGCTGTTTTTT. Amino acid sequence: CASSFSFWTAPGELFF.

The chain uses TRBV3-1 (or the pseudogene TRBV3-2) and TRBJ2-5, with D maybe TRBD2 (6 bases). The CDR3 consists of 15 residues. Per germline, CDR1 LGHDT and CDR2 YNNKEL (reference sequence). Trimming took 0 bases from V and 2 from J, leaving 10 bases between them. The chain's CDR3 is CASSQDYGRQETQYF. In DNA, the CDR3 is TGTGCCAGCAGCCAAGATTATGGGAGGCAAGAGACCCAGTACTTC.

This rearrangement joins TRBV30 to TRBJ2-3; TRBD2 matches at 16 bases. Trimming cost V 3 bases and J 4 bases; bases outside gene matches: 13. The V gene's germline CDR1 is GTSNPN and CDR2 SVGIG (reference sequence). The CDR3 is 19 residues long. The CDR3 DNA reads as TGTGCCTGGAGAACCGGGACTAGCGGGGGGGCCATTTTCGCAGATACGCAGTATTTT. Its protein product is CAWRTGTSGGAIFADTQYF. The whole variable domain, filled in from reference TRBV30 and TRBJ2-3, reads SQTIHQWPATLVQPVGSPLSLECTVEGTSNPNLYWYRQAAGRGLQLLFYSVGIGQISSEVPQNLSASRPQDRQFILSSKKLLLSDSGFYLCAWRTGTSGGAIFADTQYFGPGTRLTVL.

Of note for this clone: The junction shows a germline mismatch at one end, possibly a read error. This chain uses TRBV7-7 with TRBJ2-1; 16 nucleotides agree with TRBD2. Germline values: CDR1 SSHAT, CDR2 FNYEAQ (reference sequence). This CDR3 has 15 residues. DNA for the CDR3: TGTGCTAGCAGCTCGGGACTAGCGGGGGGGCCAGAGCAGTTCTTC. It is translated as CASSSGLAGGPEQFF.

The CDR3, as DNA: TGTGCCAGCAGCTGGGCAGGGGCTACACAAGAGACCCAGTACTTC. This encodes CASSWAGATQETQYF. V and J are TRBV27 and TRBJ2-5; possible D gene TRBD1, 6 bases. CDR1 and CDR2 (germline): MNHEY, SMNVEV (reference sequence). Trimming took 6 bases from V and 2 from J, leaving 16 bases between them. The CDR3 contains 15 residues.

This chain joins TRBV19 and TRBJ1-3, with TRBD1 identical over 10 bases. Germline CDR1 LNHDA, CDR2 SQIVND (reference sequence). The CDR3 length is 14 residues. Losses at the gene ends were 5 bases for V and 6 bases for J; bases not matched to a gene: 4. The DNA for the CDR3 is TGTGCCAGTAGTCTCGGACAGGGGGTAAACACCATATATTTT. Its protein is CASSLGQGVNTIYF.

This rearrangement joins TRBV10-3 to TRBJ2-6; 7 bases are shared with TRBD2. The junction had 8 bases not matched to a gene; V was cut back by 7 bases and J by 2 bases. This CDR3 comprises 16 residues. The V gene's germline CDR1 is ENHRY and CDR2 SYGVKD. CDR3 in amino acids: CAINSGKVPGANVLTF. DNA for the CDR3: TGTGCCATCAACAGCGGGAAGGTTCCTGGGGCCAACGTCCTGACTTTC.

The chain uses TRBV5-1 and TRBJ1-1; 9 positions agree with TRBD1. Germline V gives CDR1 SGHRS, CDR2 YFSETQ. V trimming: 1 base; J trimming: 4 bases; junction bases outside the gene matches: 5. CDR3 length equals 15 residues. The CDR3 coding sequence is TGCGCCAGCAGCTTGAATGGACAGGGGCTCACTGAAGCTTTCTTT. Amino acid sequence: CASSLNGQGLTEAFF.

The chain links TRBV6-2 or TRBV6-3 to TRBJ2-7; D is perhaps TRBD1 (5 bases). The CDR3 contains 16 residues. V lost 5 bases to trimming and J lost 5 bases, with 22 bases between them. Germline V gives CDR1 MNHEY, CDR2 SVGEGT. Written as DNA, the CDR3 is TGTGCCAGCAGTAAGAAGGGCAGGGCTTCCCCTAACGAGCAGTACTTC. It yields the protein CASSKKGRASPNEQYF.

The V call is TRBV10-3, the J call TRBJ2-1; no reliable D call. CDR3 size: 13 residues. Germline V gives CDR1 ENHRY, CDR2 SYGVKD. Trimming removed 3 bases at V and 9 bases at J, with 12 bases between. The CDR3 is CAISEPSGPEQFF. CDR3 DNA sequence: TGTGCCATCAGTGAACCCTCAGGTCCTGAGCAGTTCTTC.

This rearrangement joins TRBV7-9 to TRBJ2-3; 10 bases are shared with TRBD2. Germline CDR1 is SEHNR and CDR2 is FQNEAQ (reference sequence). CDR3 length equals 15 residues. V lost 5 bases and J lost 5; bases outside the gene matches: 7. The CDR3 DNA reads TGTGCCAGCAGCACGAGCGGGGGGGCCGAAGATACGCAGTATTTT. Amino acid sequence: CASSTSGGAEDTQYF.

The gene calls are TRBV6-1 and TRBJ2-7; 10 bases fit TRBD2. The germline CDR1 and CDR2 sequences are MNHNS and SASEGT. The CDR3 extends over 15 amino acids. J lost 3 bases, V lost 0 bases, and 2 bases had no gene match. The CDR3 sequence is CASSEAGLALYEQYF. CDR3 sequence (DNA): TGTGCCAGCAGTGAAGCGGGACTAGCGCTCTACGAGCAGTACTTC.

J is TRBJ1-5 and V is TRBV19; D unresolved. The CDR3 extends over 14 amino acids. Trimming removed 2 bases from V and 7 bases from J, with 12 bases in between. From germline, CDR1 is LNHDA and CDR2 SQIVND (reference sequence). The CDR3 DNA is TGTGCCAGTAGTATACAGTCGAACGGGCAGCCCCAGCATTTT. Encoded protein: CASSIQSNGQPQHF.

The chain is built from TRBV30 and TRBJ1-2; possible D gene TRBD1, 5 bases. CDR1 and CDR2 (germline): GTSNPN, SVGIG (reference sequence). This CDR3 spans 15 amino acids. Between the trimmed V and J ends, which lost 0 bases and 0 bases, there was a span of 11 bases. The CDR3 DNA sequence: TGTGCCTGGAGTGTATTTCGGGGGACTAACTATGGCTACACCTTC. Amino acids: CAWSVFRGTNYGYTF.